The clone carrying this T cell receptor (beta chain) was observed a handful of times. These data originate in a study of CD8 T cells in ankylosing spondylitis. A single record per CDR3 protein comes from TCRdb applying MiXCR to the 5' RACE reads. The top ten hold roughly 9.1% of the sample, which has around 300,000 distinct CDR3 sequences, 11% seen once. Specimen: blood, either unsorted or a sorted T cell fraction (not recorded which). The source is a female donor with ankylosing spondylitis or in good health (not recorded which).

CDR3 amino acids: CASSRPGGGIQYF. The CDR3 nucleotides read TGTGCCAGCAGCCGTCCCGGCGGGGGCATTCAGTACTTC. This chain links TRBV27 with TRBJ2-4, with 7 bases that match TRBD2. Unmatched junction bases numbered 8, after V lost 6 bases and J lost 9 bases. The CDR3 spans 13 residues. Germline V gene sequence: CDR1 MNHEY, CDR2 SMNVEV (reference sequence).